The TCR beta chain described here comes from a study of blood T cell repertoires in COVID-19. The germline CDR1 and CDR2 sequences are SGHTA and FQGNSA. V was cut by 3 bases and J by 10 bases, with 13 bases left in between. The CDR3 covers 14 residues. Using immunoSEQ multiplex PCR, the repertoire was profiled, and TCRdb retains in-frame clones only, with some absent. The table shows some 130,000 clones, with approximately 82% occurring only once. In its sample, this clone ranks as medium-sized. The source material was peripheral blood. This receptor was obtained from a man aged 55 to 69 who had recovered from COVID-19. The chain has TRBV7-2 and TRBJ1-6, with a possible D match to TRBD1 (5 bases). The CDR3 DNA follows: TGTGCCAGCAGCTTGGAGGCGGGGCGGTCACCCCTCCACTTT. Protein sequence: CASSLEAGRSPLHF.